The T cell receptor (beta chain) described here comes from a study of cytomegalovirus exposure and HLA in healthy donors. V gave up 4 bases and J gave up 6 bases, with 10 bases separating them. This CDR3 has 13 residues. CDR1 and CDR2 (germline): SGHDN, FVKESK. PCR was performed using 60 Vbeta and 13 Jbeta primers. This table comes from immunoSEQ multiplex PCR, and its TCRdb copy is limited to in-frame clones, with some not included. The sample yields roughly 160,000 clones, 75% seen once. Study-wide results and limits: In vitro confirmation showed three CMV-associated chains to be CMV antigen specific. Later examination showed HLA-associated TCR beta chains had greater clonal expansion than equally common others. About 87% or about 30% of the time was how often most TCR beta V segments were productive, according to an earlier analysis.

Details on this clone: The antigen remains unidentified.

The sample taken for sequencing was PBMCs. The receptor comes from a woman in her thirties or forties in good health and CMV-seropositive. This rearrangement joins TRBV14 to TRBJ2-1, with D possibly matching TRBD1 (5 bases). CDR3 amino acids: CASSLGAVNEQFF. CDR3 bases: TGTGCCAGCAGCCTAGGGGCAGTCAATGAGCAGTTCTTC.